This T cell receptor (beta chain) comes out of a study of radiotherapy plus CTLA-4 blockade in lung cancer. V was shortened by 2 bases and J by 0 bases, with 11 bases between the two germline ends. The CDR3 runs to 16 residues. From germline, CDR1 is MDHEN and CDR2 SYDVKM. Sequencing was performed with immunoSEQ multiplex PCR; in TCRdb, only in-frame clones are kept and a portion is missing. The repertoire holds some 110,000 clones, with around 84% as singletons. This clone was seen more than once but under ten times. This clonotype was obtained from a human donor with non-small cell lung cancer that progressed on radiotherapy plus ipilimumab. Some clones in this sample may be carry-over from other donors' samples. V is TRBV28 and J is TRBJ2-4; D uncertain. The source material was peripheral blood, sampled from a patient treated with radiotherapy plus ipilimumab. The CDR3: CASSLTRRLAKNIQYF. As DNA, the CDR3 is TGTGCCAGCAGTTTAACTCGGAGACTAGCCAAAAACATTCAGTACTTC.